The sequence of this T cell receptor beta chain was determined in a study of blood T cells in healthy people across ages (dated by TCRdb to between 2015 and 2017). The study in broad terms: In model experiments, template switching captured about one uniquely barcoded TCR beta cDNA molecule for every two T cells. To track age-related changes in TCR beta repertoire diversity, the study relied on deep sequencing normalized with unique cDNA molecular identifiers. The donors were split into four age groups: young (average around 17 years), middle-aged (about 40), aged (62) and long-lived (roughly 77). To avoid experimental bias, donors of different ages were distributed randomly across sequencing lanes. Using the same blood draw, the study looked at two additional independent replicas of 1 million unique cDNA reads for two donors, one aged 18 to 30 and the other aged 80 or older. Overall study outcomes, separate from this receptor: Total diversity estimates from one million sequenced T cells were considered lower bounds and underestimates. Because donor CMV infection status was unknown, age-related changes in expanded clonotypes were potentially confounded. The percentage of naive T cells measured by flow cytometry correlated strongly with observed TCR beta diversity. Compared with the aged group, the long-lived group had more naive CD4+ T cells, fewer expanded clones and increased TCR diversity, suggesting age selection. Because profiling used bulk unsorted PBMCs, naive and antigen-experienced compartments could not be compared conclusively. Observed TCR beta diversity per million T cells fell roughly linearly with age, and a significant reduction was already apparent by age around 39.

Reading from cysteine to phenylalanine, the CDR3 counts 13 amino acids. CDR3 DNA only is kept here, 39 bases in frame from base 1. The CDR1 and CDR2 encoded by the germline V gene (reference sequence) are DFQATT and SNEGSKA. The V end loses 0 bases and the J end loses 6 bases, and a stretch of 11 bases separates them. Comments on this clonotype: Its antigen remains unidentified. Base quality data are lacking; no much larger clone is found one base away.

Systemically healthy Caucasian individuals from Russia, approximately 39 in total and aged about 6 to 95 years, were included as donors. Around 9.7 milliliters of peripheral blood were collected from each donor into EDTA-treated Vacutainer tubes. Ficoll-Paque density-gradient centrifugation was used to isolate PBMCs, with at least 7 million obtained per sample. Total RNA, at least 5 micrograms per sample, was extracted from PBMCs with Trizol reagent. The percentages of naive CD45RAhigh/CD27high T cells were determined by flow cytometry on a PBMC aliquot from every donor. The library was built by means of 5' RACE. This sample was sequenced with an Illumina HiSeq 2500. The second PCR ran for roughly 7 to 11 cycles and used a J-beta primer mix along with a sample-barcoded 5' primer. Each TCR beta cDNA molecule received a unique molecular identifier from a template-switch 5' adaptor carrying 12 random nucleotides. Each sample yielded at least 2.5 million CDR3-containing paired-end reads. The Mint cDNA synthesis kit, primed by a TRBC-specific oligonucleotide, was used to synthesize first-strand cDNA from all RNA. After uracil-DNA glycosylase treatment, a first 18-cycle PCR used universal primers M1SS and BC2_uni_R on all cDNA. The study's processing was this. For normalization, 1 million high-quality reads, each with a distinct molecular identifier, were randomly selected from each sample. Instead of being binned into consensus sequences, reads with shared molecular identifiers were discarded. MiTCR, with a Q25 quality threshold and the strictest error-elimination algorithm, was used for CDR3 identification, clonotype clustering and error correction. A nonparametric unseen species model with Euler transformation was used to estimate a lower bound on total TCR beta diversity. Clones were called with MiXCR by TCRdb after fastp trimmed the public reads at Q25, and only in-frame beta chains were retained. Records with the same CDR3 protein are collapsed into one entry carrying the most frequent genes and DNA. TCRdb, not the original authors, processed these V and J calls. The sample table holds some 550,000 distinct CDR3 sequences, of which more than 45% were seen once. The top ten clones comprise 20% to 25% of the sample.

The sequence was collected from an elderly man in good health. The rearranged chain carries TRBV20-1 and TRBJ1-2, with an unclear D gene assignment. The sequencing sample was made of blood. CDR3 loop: CSAREGGLHGYTF. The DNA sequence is TGCAGTGCTAGAGAGGGCGGGTTACATGGCTACACCTTC.